This T cell receptor (beta chain) was obtained from a study of blood T cell repertoires in COVID-19. For the study at large: Donors in the United States, Italy and Spain gave samples during acute or convalescent COVID-19. PBMCs, B-cell-depleted T cells, or T cells were the source of the cDNA or gDNA that made up the material.

During active infection, Seattle patients enrolled and were then monitored through disease. The trim removed 3 bases at V and 4 bases at J, leaving 4 bases unmatched. Germline values: CDR1 SGDLS, CDR2 YYNGEE. The CDR3 consists of 15 residues. Authors' methods: Amplifying reference gene primers gave estimates of nucleated cell counts. Method: immunoSEQ multiplex PCR; TCRdb's copy keeps in-frame clones and lacks some. That table furnishes V, J and clone size, whereas the DNA furnished D and trimming. The sample shows 150,000 or so clones, about four fifths of them seen only once. This chain joins TRBV9 and TRBJ2-7, with 13 positions matching TRBD2. The clonotype was recovered from an older woman with COVID-19, enrolled during active disease. Sequenced material: peripheral blood. Written as DNA, the CDR3 is TGTGCCAGCAGCGAAGGGACTAGCGGGACTTACGAGCAGTACTTC. It codes for CASSEGTSGTYEQYF.